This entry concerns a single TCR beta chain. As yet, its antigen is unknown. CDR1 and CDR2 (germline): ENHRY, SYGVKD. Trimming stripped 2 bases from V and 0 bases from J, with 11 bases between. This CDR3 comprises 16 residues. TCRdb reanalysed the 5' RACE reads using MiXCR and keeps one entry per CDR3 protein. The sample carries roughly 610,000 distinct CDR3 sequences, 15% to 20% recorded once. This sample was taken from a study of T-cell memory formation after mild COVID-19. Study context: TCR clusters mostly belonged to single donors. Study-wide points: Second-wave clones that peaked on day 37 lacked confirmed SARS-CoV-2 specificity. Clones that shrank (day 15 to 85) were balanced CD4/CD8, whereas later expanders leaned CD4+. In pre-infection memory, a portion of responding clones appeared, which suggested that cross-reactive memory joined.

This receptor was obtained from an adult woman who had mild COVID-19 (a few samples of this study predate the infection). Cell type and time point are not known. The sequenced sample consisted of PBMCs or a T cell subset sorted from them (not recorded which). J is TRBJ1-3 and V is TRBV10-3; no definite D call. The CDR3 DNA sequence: TGTGCCATCAGTGAGAGTTTACAGCGCTCTGGAAACACCATATATTTT. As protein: CAISESLQRSGNTIYF.